This TCR beta chain was recovered during a study of T cell repertoires in cytomegalovirus infection. Turning to the study itself: Based on public TCR beta signatures, there were indications of CMV infection and of a matching HLA type. Points from the study as a whole: HLA-C-restricted CMV-specific TCR beta clonotypes were dominant in the ex vivo response. Identification of carriers of CMV plus the relevant HLA was performed using cumulative public TCR beta family frequency.

V was cut by 3 bases and J by 4 bases, with 16 bases left in between. The CDR3 contains 17 residues. This clonotype has just a few counts. What it binds is not known. TCRdb re-called the reads through MiXCR, storing one row per CDR3 protein. In the table there are more than 650,000 distinct CDR3 sequences, less than 40% of which are singletons. This TCR was recovered from a human donor in good health (CMV status not recorded). Some clones in this sample may be carry-over from other donors' samples. V is TRBV12-3 or TRBV12-4 and J is TRBJ1-6; maybe TRBD1 (6 bases). Sequenced: PBMCs. This chain's CDR3 is CASSFQGQRMYNSPLHF. CDR3 nucleotides: TGTGCCAGCAGTTTCCAGGGACAACGAATGTATAATTCACCCCTCCACTTT.